Listed below are T cell receptor beta chains from one sample, sequenced in a study of blood T cell repertoires in COVID-19. Clones were sequenced by immunoSEQ multiplex PCR, and TCRdb holds only the in-frame ones, with some missing. The sample holds 150,000 to 200,000 clones; approximately 91% are singletons and the top ten take 2% to 2.5%. Sequencing input: peripheral blood. The receptor source for this set is a man in his 70s with active or convalescent COVID-19. The CDR3 runs from the conserved cysteine through the conserved F or W. A D gene is named only where the DNA matches it firmly. Expanded clones get a size class; other rows say once, few or many, or leave the size out.

>NA|TRBJ1-4|NA|TRBV2
CASSEFEKLFF
TGTGCCAGCAGCGAGTTTGAAAAACTGTTTTTT
>TRBD1|TRBJ1-5|few|TRBV4-1
CASSQGTGVSNQPQHF
TGCGCCAGCAGCCAAGGCACAGGGGTGAGCAATCAGCCCCAGCATTTT
>NA|TRBJ1-4|NA|TRBV19
CASSIFVTTNEKLFF
TGTGCCAGTAGTATTTTTGTAACAACTAATGAAAAACTGTTTTTT
>TRBD2|TRBJ2-5|once|TRBV11-2
CASRERGGPGETQYF
TGTGCCAGCAGGGAGCGGGGGGGCCCGGGAGAGACCCAGTACTTC
>TRBD2|TRBJ2-3|NA|TRBV9
CASSVGLAGTGDTQYF
TGTGCCAGCAGCGTAGGGCTAGCGGGGACTGGAGATACGCAGTATTTT
>NA|TRBJ2-5|NA|TRBV12-5
CASGFGGRGETQYF
TGTGCTAGTGGTTTCGGCGGTCGGGGGGAGACCCAGTACTTC
>NA|TRBJ1-2|NA|TRBV5-1
CASSNTANYGYTF
TGCGCCAGCAGCAATACAGCCAACTATGGCTACACCTTC
>NA|TRBJ1-5|once|TRBV28
CASSSVGRSNQPQHF
TGTGCCAGCAGTTCGGTAGGGAGGAGCAATCAGCCCCAGCATTTT
>TRBD2|TRBJ2-2|NA|TRBV5-1
CASSLGEGPNTGELFF
TGCGCCAGCAGCTTGGGGGAGGGCCCGAACACCGGGGAGCTGTTTTTT
>TRBD2|TRBJ2-2|NA|TRBV3-1/TRBV3-2
CASSGGTSGIIGELFF
TGTGCCAGCAGCGGGGGGACTAGCGGAATCATCGGGGAGCTGTTTTTT
>TRBD1|TRBJ2-5|NA|TRBV28
CASTRTQGALKETQYF
TGTGCCAGCACCCGTACGCAGGGGGCGCTTAAAGAGACCCAGTACTTC
>TRBD2|TRBJ2-3|NA|TRBV28
CASLAGGRGTDTQYF
TGTGCCAGCCTAGCGGGGGGACGGGGGACAGATACGCAGTATTTT
>NA|TRBJ1-5|NA|TRBV27
CASSPTDRRNQPQHF
TGTGCCAGCAGTCCAACTGACAGGCGTAATCAGCCCCAGCATTTT
>NA|TRBJ2-1|few|TRBV7-2
CASRYYGGEQFF
TGTGCCAGCCGCTACTATGGCGGTGAGCAGTTCTTC
>NA|TRBJ1-1|NA|TRBV5-1
CASSLVTLNTEAFF
TGCGCCAGCAGCTTGGTGACATTGAACACTGAAGCTTTCTTT
>TRBD2|TRBJ2-5|NA|TRBV20-1
CSAYTLAAQYF
TGCAGTGCTTATACTCTAGCGGCCCAGTACTTC
>NA|TRBJ1-2|NA|TRBV5-6
CASSLRQLDGYTF
TGTGCCAGCAGCTTGAGACAGTTGGATGGCTACACCTTC
>NA|TRBJ2-1|NA|TRBV19
CASSIRTHLGDEQFF
TGTGCCAGTAGTATCCGGACACATCTGGGCGATGAGCAGTTCTTC
>TRBD1|TRBJ2-3|few|TRBV6-5
CASTRDRGRADTQYF
TGTGCCAGCACCAGGGACAGGGGGCGGGCAGATACGCAGTATTTT
>NA|TRBJ2-1|NA|TRBV5-6
CASSLGDLNYNEQFF
TGTGCCAGCAGCTTGGGGGACTTAAACTACAATGAGCAGTTCTTC
>TRBD1|TRBJ1-2|NA|TRBV28
CASRQGNYGYTF
TGTGCCAGCAGACAGGGGAATTATGGCTACACCTTC
>NA|TRBJ1-2|NA|TRBV7-2
CASSLYSGVFYYGYTF
TGTGCCAGCAGCTTATACAGCGGAGTTTTTTACTATGGCTACACCTTC
>TRBD1|TRBJ1-2|NA|TRBV10-3
CAISESRTGHGYTF
TGTGCCATCAGTGAGTCCCGGACAGGGCATGGCTACACCTTC
>NA|TRBJ2-7|few|TRBV16
CASSQSGSYEQYF
TGTGCCAGCAGCCAATCTGGCAGCTACGAGCAGTACTTC
>TRBD1|TRBJ1-2|NA|TRBV19
CASSFQGEDGYTF
TGTGCCAGTAGTTTCCAGGGGGAGGATGGCTACACCTTC
>NA|TRBJ1-4|NA|TRBV28
CASTSPGHFNEKLFF
TGTGCCAGCACCTCTCCGGGACACTTCAATGAAAAACTGTTTTTT
>NA|TRBJ1-4|NA|TRBV27
CASSFSRNLEKLFF
TGTGCCAGCAGTTTTTCCAGAAACCTTGAAAAACTGTTTTTT
>NA|TRBJ2-1|NA|TRBV6-6
CASNTGTYEQFF
TGTGCCAGCAACACAGGGACGTATGAGCAGTTCTTC
>NA|TRBJ1-2|NA|TRBV5-1
CASSSQDTYGYTF
TGCGCCAGCAGCTCTCAGGATACGTATGGCTACACCTTC
>TRBD1|TRBJ1-4|NA|TRBV28
CASSQPGQGDSNEKLFF
TGTGCCAGCAGTCAACCGGGACAGGGGGATTCTAATGAAAAACTGTTTTTT
>NA|TRBJ1-2|NA|TRBV28
CASSLGVRSGYTF
TGTGCCAGCAGTTTAGGAGTTAGGAGTGGCTACACCTTC
>TRBD1|TRBJ2-2|once|TRBV7-2
CASSRYRGRYTGELFF
TGTGCCAGCAGCAGATACAGGGGGCGGTACACCGGGGAGCTGTTTTTT
>TRBD2|TRBJ2-2|NA|TRBV7-2
CASSLGSRGGQSGELFF
TGTGCCAGCAGCTTAGGATCACGGGGGGGCCAGTCCGGGGAGCTGTTTTTT
>TRBD2|TRBJ2-7|NA|TRBV6-5
CASSLTRTRTYEQYF
TGTGCCAGCAGTCTCACCCGGACTAGGACCTACGAGCAGTACTTC
>NA|TRBJ1-3|NA|TRBV30
CAWSVIPGATGNTIYF
TGTGCCTGGAGTGTAATCCCAGGGGCTACCGGAAACACCATATATTTT
>NA|TRBJ1-2|NA|TRBV27
CASRVGRGGYTF
TGTGCCAGCAGAGTGGGGAGAGGTGGCTACACCTTC
>TRBD1|TRBJ1-5|few|TRBV5-5
CASSPTGTGGRQPQHF
TGTGCCAGCAGCCCGACGGGGACAGGGGGCAGACAGCCCCAGCATTTT
>TRBD1|TRBJ2-5|NA|TRBV12-5
CASGPMTGGTQYF
TGTGCTAGTGGTCCTATGACAGGGGGGACCCAGTACTTC
>NA|TRBJ2-1|NA|TRBV19
CASSLRDTQFF
TGTGCCAGTAGTCTCCGGGACACGCAGTTCTTC